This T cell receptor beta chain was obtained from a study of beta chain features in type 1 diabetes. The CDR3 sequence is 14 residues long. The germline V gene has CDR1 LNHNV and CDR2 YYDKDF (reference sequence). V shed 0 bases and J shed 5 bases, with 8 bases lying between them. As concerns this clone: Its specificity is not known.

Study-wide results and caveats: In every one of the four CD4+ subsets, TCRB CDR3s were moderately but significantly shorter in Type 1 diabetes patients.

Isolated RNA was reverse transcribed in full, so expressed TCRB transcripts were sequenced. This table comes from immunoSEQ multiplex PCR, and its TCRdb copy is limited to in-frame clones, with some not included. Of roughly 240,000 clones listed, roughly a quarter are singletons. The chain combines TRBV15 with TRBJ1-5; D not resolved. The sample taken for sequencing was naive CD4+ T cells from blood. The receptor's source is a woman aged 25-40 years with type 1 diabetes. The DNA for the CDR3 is TGTGCCACCAGCAGAGATTTATCGGATCAGCCCCAGCATTTT. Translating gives CATSRDLSDQPQHF.